These 32 T cell receptor beta chains share one sample of origin, sequenced in a study of CD8 T cells in Susac syndrome. When the RNA was reverse transcribed, random hexamers were used with an input of roughly 0.45 to 1 ug. TCRdb recomputed calls from the immunoSEQ multiplex PCR reads with MiXCR, one row per CDR3 protein. Of approximately 46,000 distinct CDR3 sequences listed, nearly 95% are singletons. The sample taken for sequencing was CD8+ T cells from PBMCs. The receptor set was obtained from a human donor in good health.

The chain couples TRBV19 to TRBJ2-2; D uncertain. The germline V and J ends were trimmed by 3 bases and 4 bases, with 9 bases remaining between them. The CDR3 runs to 14 residues. Per the germline V gene, CDR1 is LNHDA and CDR2 is SQIVND (reference sequence). Here the CDR3 DNA reads TGTGCCAGTAGTATTTCCCTTCGCACCGGGGAGCTGTTTTTT. Encoded protein: CASSISLRTGELFF.

V usage is TRBV7-9 and J usage is TRBJ2-7; 9 bases map to TRBD2. Looked up from germline, CDR1 is SEHNR and CDR2 is FQNEAQ (reference sequence). V trimming: 4 bases; J trimming: 1 base; junction bases outside the gene matches: 5. CDR3 length equals 15 residues. CDR3 nucleotides: TGTGCCAGCAGCTCTGTTAGCGGGAGTTCCTACGAGCAGTACTTC. Amino acids: CASSSVSGSSYEQYF.

V gene TRBV27 combines with J gene TRBJ2-7; 9 bases line up with TRBD1. This CDR3 has 17 residues. From germline, CDR1 is MNHEY and CDR2 SMNVEV (reference sequence). V lost 5 bases and J lost 1; bases outside the gene matches: 12. The CDR3 coding sequence is TGTGCCAGCAGTCCGACCCGGACAGGGGCGCCATCCTACGAGCAGTACTTC. It specifies CASSPTRTGAPSYEQYF.

This sequence joins TRBV4-1 and TRBJ2-3; D is unresolved. The V and J ends lost 5 bases and 0 bases respectively, with 9 bases between them. The CDR3 consists of 14 residues. The germline V gene has CDR1 MGHRA and CDR2 YSYEKL. The CDR3 region is CASSTTTSTDTQYF. The CDR3, as DNA: TGCGCCAGCAGCACCACGACAAGCACAGATACGCAGTATTTT.

The chain recombines TRBV29-1 with TRBJ2-1; 8 bases match TRBD2. V lost 1 base and J lost 6; bases outside the gene matches: 11. This CDR3 comprises 16 residues. Germline values: CDR1 SQVTM, CDR2 ANQGSEA. Here the CDR3 DNA reads TGCAGCGTTGAAGGCAAGGGGCTAGCGGGCTCCAATGAGCAGTTCTTC. Its protein is CSVEGKGLAGSNEQFF.

The genes are TRBV11-2 and TRBJ2-5, with 13 positions matching TRBD2. V trimming: 5 bases; J trimming: 4 bases; junction bases outside the gene matches: 4. The V gene's germline CDR1 is SGHAT and CDR2 FQNNGV. There are 15 residues in the CDR3. CDR3 amino acids: CASSGLAGVSETQYF. Written as DNA, the CDR3 is TGTGCCAGCAGCGGACTAGCGGGAGTTTCAGAGACCCAGTACTTC.

The rearrangement links TRBV29-1 to TRBJ1-2, with TRBD1 matching over 10 bases. The CDR3 length is 15 residues. V was pared by 7 bases and J by 6 bases, with 14 bases of the junction left unmatched. Germline V gene lookup returns CDR1 SQVTM and CDR2 ANQGSEA. The CDR3 nucleotides read TGCAGCGGGGCCGGGACAGGGGATGGGAATCATGGCTACACCTTC. As protein: CSGAGTGDGNHGYTF.

The chain couples TRBV27 to TRBJ2-1; no reliable D call. Between the trimmed V and J ends, which lost 1 base and 8 bases, there was a span of 12 bases. Germline V gene data show CDR1 as MNHEY and CDR2 as SMNVEV (reference sequence). The CDR3 loop spans 14 amino acids. The CDR3 sequence is CASSLLGRGDEQFF. DNA of the CDR3: TGTGCCAGCAGTTTATTGGGTCGAGGAGATGAGCAGTTCTTC.

This sequence joins TRBV27 and TRBJ1-1; TRBD1 might be the D (5 bases). The CDR3 covers 16 residues. The V gene lost 5 bases and the J gene lost 7 bases, with 23 bases spanning the gap. Per the germline V gene, CDR1 is MNHEY and CDR2 is SMNVEV (reference sequence). The CDR3 region is CASSLIIGAGPNEAFF. Here the CDR3 DNA reads TGTGCCAGCAGTCTCATAATTGGGGCAGGGCCTAATGAAGCTTTCTTT.

This clonotype was observed once. The V call is TRBV19, the J call TRBJ2-7; possibly TRBD1 or TRBD2 for D (5 bases each). The CDR3 spans 13 residues. The ends were cut back, 2 bases at V and 5 bases at J, with 10 bases in the middle. The germline CDR1 and CDR2 sequences are LNHDA and SQIVND (reference sequence). The CDR3 nucleotides are TGTGCCAGTAGTATATTGGTGGGGGACGAGCAGTACTTC. It specifies CASSILVGDEQYF.

The genes are TRBV3-1 and TRBJ2-1, with D perhaps TRBD1 (5 bases). CDR3 length: 14 amino acids. Trimming pared 1 base from V and 9 bases from J, leaving 13 bases between. In germline, CDR1 is LGHDT, CDR2 YNNKEL (reference sequence). CDR3 sequence (DNA): TGTGCCAGCAGCCAAGGTGGCAGGGATATTGAGCAGTTCTTC. Translating gives CASSQGGRDIEQFF.

This rearrangement joins TRBV6-4 to TRBJ2-3; TRBD2 matches at 8 bases. The germline CDR1 and CDR2 sequences are MRHNA and SNTAGT. After removal of 3 bases from V and 4 bases from J, the junction contained 3 bases not matched to a gene. The CDR3 loop spans 14 amino acids. CDR3 loop: CASSEAGDADTQYF. DNA of the CDR3: TGTGCCAGCAGTGAAGCGGGAGATGCAGATACGCAGTATTTT.

Only one count was recorded for this clonotype. Here the CDR3 DNA reads TGTGCCAGCAGCTCAATCGCCGCAGCCTACGAGCAGTACTTC. Translation: CASSSIAAAYEQYF. The V gene is TRBV21-1, the J gene TRBJ2-7. TRBV21-1 is annotated as a pseudogene. The CDR3 has 14 amino acids.

This clonotype was detected only a few times. This chain connects TRBV20-1 to TRBJ1-1; D may be TRBD1 (5 bases). The CDR3 is made up of 12 amino acids. Germline V gene lookup returns CDR1 DFQATT and CDR2 SNEGSKA (reference sequence). V lost 2 bases and J lost 3, with 7 bases in between. The CDR3 protein is CSARQGDTEAFF. In nucleotides, the CDR3 is TGCAGTGCTAGACAGGGCGACACTGAAGCTTTCTTT.

The chain recombines TRBV27 with TRBJ2-1; 12 positions agree with TRBD1. The V gene end was trimmed by 7 bases and the J gene end by 6 bases; junction bases not matched to a gene: 13. The CDR3 runs 17 residues. Germline CDR1 reads MNHEY; CDR2 reads SMNVEV (reference sequence). The CDR3 here is CASTTPGQGAGFNEQFF. CDR3 DNA: TGTGCCAGCACTACACCGGGACAGGGGGCCGGGTTCAATGAGCAGTTCTTC.

CDR3 DNA: TGTGCCAGCTTATACCCGCACGGCACAGGAGGGCTCCAAGAGACCCAGTACTTC. This codes for CASLYPHGTGGLQETQYF. The chain is built from TRBV27 and TRBJ2-5; possibly TRBD2 for D (6 bases). CDR1 is MNHEY and CDR2 is SMNVEV in the germline V gene (reference sequence). The V gene lost 8 bases and the J gene lost 1 base, with 26 bases spanning the gap. The CDR3 is made up of 18 amino acids.

This rearrangement joins TRBV14 to TRBJ1-2; D is ambiguous. Per germline, CDR1 SGHDN and CDR2 FVKESK. The V and J ends lost 4 bases and 8 bases respectively, with 11 bases between them. The CDR3 length is 12 residues. CDR3 region: CASSLGRGGYTF. The CDR3 DNA reads as TGTGCCAGCAGCCTGGGTCGAGGAGGCTACACCTTC.

The rearrangement links TRBV6-2 or TRBV6-3 to TRBJ1-1; D is undetermined. This CDR3 contains 14 residues. V was trimmed by 4 bases and J by 5 bases, leaving 14 bases between them. Germline V CDR1 and CDR2: MNHEY, SVGEGT. The DNA for the CDR3 is TGTGCCAGCAGTTTAAGGGCATTAAGTACTGAAGCTTTCTTT. This translates into CASSLRALSTEAFF.

Comments on this clonotype: One end of the junction is discordant with germline, which a read error may explain. The V call is TRBV6-1, the J call TRBJ1-1; D gene ambiguous. This CDR3 region has 16 residues. The V gene's germline CDR1 is MNHNS and CDR2 SASEGT. As DNA, the CDR3 is TGTGCCAGCACTGAAGCTTTACCCCGGTTAAGGACTGAAGCTTTCTTT. Amino acids: CASTEALPRLRTEAFF.

The chain carries TRBV5-1 and TRBJ2-3; the match to TRBD2 covers 9 bases. CDR1 SGHRS and CDR2 YFSETQ come from the germline V gene. The CDR3 length is 15 residues. Losses at the gene ends were 1 base for V and 5 bases for J; bases not matched to a gene: 5. The CDR3 sequence is CASSLTAGGGDTQYF. CDR3 sequence (DNA): TGCGCCAGCAGCTTGACGGCGGGAGGGGGAGATACGCAGTATTTT.

This clonotype showed up just once. The chain has TRBV7-9 and TRBJ2-5; D is possibly TRBD2 (5 bases). There are 14 residues in the CDR3. V was cut by 5 bases and J by 4 bases, with 14 bases left in between. Germline CDR1 and CDR2: SEHNR and FQNEAQ (reference sequence). This CDR3 is CASSPSPVRETQYF. The CDR3 DNA reads TGTGCCAGCAGCCCTAGCCCTGTGAGAGAGACCCAGTACTTC.

The CDR3 sequence is CASSRDTIPLGETQYF. In DNA, the CDR3 is TGCGCCAGCAGCCGAGACACGATTCCCTTGGGAGAGACCCAGTACTTC. The V gene is TRBV4-1, the J gene TRBJ2-5; D uncertain. The CDR3 extends over 16 amino acids. The germline CDR1 and CDR2 sequences are MGHRA and YSYEKL. Trimming stripped 4 bases from V and 4 bases from J, with 19 bases between.

The rearrangement uses TRBV7-9 and TRBJ2-1, with 11 bases fitting TRBD2. CDR1 is SEHNR, CDR2 FQNEAQ, per germline (reference sequence). The CDR3 spans 14 residues. V lost 2 bases and J lost 7; bases outside the gene matches: 1. The CDR3 sequence is CASSLWTSGNEQFF. The CDR3 nucleotides are TGTGCCAGCAGCTTATGGACTAGCGGGAATGAGCAGTTCTTC.

DNA of the CDR3: TGTGCCAGCAGCTCCACAGGGGACTATGGCTACACCTTC. Its protein is CASSSTGDYGYTF. J is TRBJ1-2 and V is TRBV7-8, with 7 bases that match TRBD1. CDR1 SGHVS and CDR2 FQNEAQ come from the germline V gene. CDR3 length equals 13 residues. V lost 4 bases, J lost 3 bases, and 2 bases stayed unmatched. Looking up the rest from reference TRBV7-8 and TRBJ1-2 gives the full variable domain: GAGVSQSPRYKVAKRGQDVALRCDPISGHVSLFWYQQALGQGPEFLTYFQNEAQLDKSGLPSDRFFAERPEGSVSTLKIQRTQQEDSAVYLCASSSTGDYGYTFGSGTRLTVV.

The chain carries TRBV13 and TRBJ2-7, with D uncertain. Germline V gives CDR1 PRHDT, CDR2 FYEKMQ (reference sequence). V was cut by 4 bases and J by 6 bases, with 10 bases left in between. CDR3 length equals 12 residues. The CDR3 sequence: CASSSTAREQYF. CDR3 bases: TGTGCCAGCAGCTCTACGGCACGCGAGCAGTACTTC. Complete variable domain (other parts from reference TRBV13 and TRBJ2-7): AAGVIQSPRHLIKEKRETATLKCYPIPRHDTVYWYQQGPGQDPQFLISFYEKMQSDKGSIPDRFSAQQFSDYHSELNMSSLELGDSALYFCASSSTAREQYFGPGTRLTVT.

The count of this clonotype is one. The chain carries TRBV19 and TRBJ2-1; D gene unclear. The V and J ends lost 3 bases and 6 bases respectively, with 9 bases between them. In germline, CDR1 is LNHDA, CDR2 SQIVND (reference sequence). The CDR3 is 13 amino acids. CDR3 nucleotide sequence: TGTGCCAGTAGTATGGCTAGATTCAATGAGCAGTTCTTC. It is translated as CASSMARFNEQFF.

V usage is TRBV5-6 and J usage is TRBJ2-7; 10 bases align to TRBD2. The CDR3 totals 20 residues. Germline lookup yields CDR1 SGHDT and CDR2 YYEEEE. The ends lost 6 bases at V and 3 bases at J; junction bases unmatched: 24. As DNA, the CDR3 is TGTGCCAGCACCCAACCCACCTGGCTAGCGGGAGAGGGGGATTTCTACGAGCAGTACTTC. Its translation: CASTQPTWLAGEGDFYEQYF. Drawing the rest from reference TRBV5-6 and TRBJ2-7, the complete variable domain is DAGVTQSPTHLIKTRGQQVTLRCSPKSGHDTVSWYQQALGQGPQFIFQYYEEEERQRGNFPDRFSGHQFPNYSSELNVNALLLGDSALYLCASTQPTWLAGEGDFYEQYFGPGTRLTVT.

This rearrangement joins TRBV6-2 or TRBV6-3 to TRBJ1-1; possibly TRBD1 for D (6 bases). Germline V gives CDR1 MNHEY, CDR2 SVGEGT. The V end lost 8 bases, the J end lost 1 base, and 17 bases lay between the germline ends. This CDR3 has 15 residues. CDR3 sequence: CASPNRQATNTEAFF. The DNA of the CDR3 is TGTGCCAGCCCCAACCGACAGGCCACGAACACTGAAGCTTTCTTT.

CDR3 nucleotides: TGTGCCAGCAGCGTAGAATTACTTCCGGGCTTCAATGGCTACACCTTC. This sequence encodes CASSVELLPGFNGYTF. The chain has TRBV9 and TRBJ1-2, with D unresolved. The germline V and J ends were trimmed by 0 bases and 6 bases, with 18 bases remaining between them. The CDR3 is 16 amino acids. CDR1 is SGDLS and CDR2 is YYNGEE in the germline V gene.

The chain couples TRBV2 to TRBJ2-3; 12 nucleotides line up with TRBD2. V lost 8 bases, J lost 0 bases, and 9 bases stayed unmatched. The length of the CDR3 is 17 residues. Per germline, CDR1 SNHLY and CDR2 FYNNEI. The CDR3 loop reads CASDGLAGHPSTDTQYF. CDR3 bases: TGTGCCAGCGACGGACTAGCGGGGCATCCTAGCACAGATACGCAGTATTTT.

This clonotype occurred once. The chain links TRBV5-1 to TRBJ2-1, with 7 bases fitting TRBD2. CDR3 length: 13 residues. Trimming took 4 bases from V and 8 from J; bases not matched to a gene: 6. Germline V gives CDR1 SGHRS, CDR2 YFSETQ. The DNA of the CDR3 is TGCGCCAGCAGCGCCCGGGGAGGGCATGAGCAGTTCTTC. Its protein product is CASSARGGHEQFF.

The chain recombines TRBV10-3 with TRBJ2-1; 12 bases agree with TRBD2. Germline V gene data show CDR1 as ENHRY and CDR2 as SYGVKD. J gave up 7 bases and V 2 bases, and 15 bases lay outside the gene matches. This CDR3 contains 19 residues. The CDR3 reads CAISEVGGLAGPRRNEQFF. The CDR3 region has the DNA TGTGCCATCAGTGAGGTTGGGGGACTAGCGGGCCCGCGGCGGAATGAGCAGTTCTTC.